This T cell receptor (beta chain) came from a study of CD8 T cells in Susac syndrome. Details on this clonotype: The antigen remains undetermined.

CDR1 is SGHDN, CDR2 FVKESK, per germline. The CDR3 is 15 residues long. V shed 2 bases, J shed 4 bases, and the junction held 4 bases outside the gene matches. With random hexamers, about 0.5 to 1 ug RNA was reverse transcribed. An immunoSEQ multiplex PCR generated amplified TCR beta CDR3 products spanning 54 Vbeta and 13 Jbeta. MiXCR, run by TCRdb on the immunoSEQ multiplex PCR reads, gives a single entry per CDR3 protein. The table includes about 130,000 distinct CDR3 sequences, about 95% detected once. Notes on the study in general: Susac syndrome CD8+ repertoires were clonally expanded, most strongly in CD8+ TEMRA cells.

The clonotype comes from a human donor with Susac syndrome. What was sequenced was CD8+ T cells from PBMCs. The genes are TRBV14 and TRBJ2-1; 8 nucleotides line up with TRBD2. The CDR3 loop reads CASSQKAGVYNEQFF. CDR3 bases: TGTGCCAGCAGCCAAAAAGCGGGAGTGTACAATGAGCAGTTCTTC.